One and the same sample provided the 30 T cell receptor beta chains below, sequenced in a study of T cell changes during pregnancy in multiple sclerosis. Libraries were prepared by immunoSEQ multiplex PCR; TCRdb keeps only in-frame clonotypes and omits some of them. Of 70,000 to 75,000 clones in the sample, 85% to 95% were seen once. The input for sequencing was peripheral blood, taken in the second trimester of pregnancy. The receptors were sampled from a female donor in good health, enrolled as a control in a pregnancy study.

V and J are TRBV11-2 and TRBJ1-3, with D uncertain. Germline V gene lookup returns CDR1 SGHAT and CDR2 FQNNGV. Trimming pared 5 bases from V and 2 bases from J, leaving 7 bases between. The CDR3 contains 13 residues. The CDR3 reads CASSLAAGNTIYF. The CDR3 DNA reads TGTGCCAGCAGCCTAGCAGCTGGAAACACCATATATTTT.

The chain has TRBV6-1 and TRBJ2-7, with 8 bases matching TRBD1. This CDR3 has 16 residues. CDR1 and CDR2 (germline): MNHNS, SASEGT. V shed 2 bases, J shed 2 bases, and the junction held 8 bases outside the gene matches. CDR3 sequence: CASSEKIPGQAYEQYF. In nucleotides, the CDR3 is TGTGCCAGCAGTGAAAAGATACCGGGACAGGCCTACGAGCAGTACTTC.

The chain links TRBV27 to TRBJ1-6, with 9 bases lining up with TRBD1. Germline V lookup: CDR1 MNHEY, CDR2 SMNVEV (reference sequence). This CDR3 has 15 residues. Trimming cost V 0 bases and J 10 bases; bases outside gene matches: 4. CDR3 sequence reads: CASSLSGTGRSPLHF. Written as DNA, the CDR3 is TGTGCCAGCAGTTTATCTGGGACAGGGAGGTCACCCCTCCACTTT.

V usage is TRBV7-9 and J usage is TRBJ1-2; perhaps TRBD1 as D (5 bases). This CDR3 is built from 17 residues. Germline V CDR1 and CDR2: SEHNR, FQNEAQ (reference sequence). Trimming left V 4 bases short and J 4 bases short, with 22 bases between. CDR3 sequence: CASSYSHPSGDSYGYTF. In DNA, the CDR3 is TGTGCCAGCAGCTACAGCCATCCATCGGGGGATTCCTATGGCTACACCTTC. Full variable domain (rest looked up from reference TRBV7-9 and TRBJ1-2): DTGVSQNPRHKITKRGQNVTFRCDPISEHNRLYWYRQTLGQGPEFLTYFQNEAQLEKSRLLSDRFSAERPKGSFSTLEIQRTEQGDSAMYLCASSYSHPSGDSYGYTFGSGTRLTVV.

The chain uses TRBV19 and TRBJ2-5, with TRBD2 matching over 14 bases. Losses at the gene ends were 4 bases for V and 7 bases for J; bases not matched to a gene: 5. Germline values: CDR1 LNHDA, CDR2 SQIVND (reference sequence). The CDR3 loop spans 15 amino acids. CDR3 DNA sequence: TGTGCCAGTAGTAAGACTAGCGGGGGGGCAGGGACCCAGTACTTC. Protein: CASSKTSGGAGTQYF.

The chain is built from TRBV15 and TRBJ2-7, with a tentative D call TRBD2 (6 bases). CDR1 and CDR2 (germline): LNHNV, YYDKDF (reference sequence). V lost 0 bases and J 5 bases, leaving 17 bases between the germline ends. The CDR3 covers 16 residues. The CDR3 is CATSRDLGGQVHEQYF. Here the CDR3 DNA reads TGTGCCACCAGCAGAGATTTGGGAGGACAAGTCCACGAGCAGTACTTC. Filled out from reference TRBV15 and TRBJ2-7, the complete variable domain reads DAMVIQNPRYQVTQFGKPVTLSCSQTLNHNVMYWYQQKSSQAPKLLFHYYDKDFNNEADTPDNFQSRRPNTSFCFLDIRSPGLGDTAMYLCATSRDLGGQVHEQYFGPGTRLTVT.

The count of this clone is one. The genes are TRBV6-5 and TRBJ1-2, with 7 bases identical to TRBD1. Germline CDR1 MNHEY, CDR2 SVGAGI. Trimming at V came to 7 bases and at J to 6 bases, leaving 11 bases not matched to a gene. This CDR3 has 14 amino acids. The CDR3 region is CASNTFGGTDGYTF. CDR3 sequence (DNA): TGTGCCAGCAATACCTTTGGGGGGACAGATGGCTACACCTTC.

J is TRBJ2-2 and V is TRBV27; the D is unclear. The V end lost 7 bases, the J end lost 4 bases, and 7 bases lay between the germline ends. Germline V lookup: CDR1 MNHEY, CDR2 SMNVEV (reference sequence). The CDR3 is 12 residues long. The CDR3 protein is CASITSTGELFF. The CDR3 nucleotides read TGTGCCAGCATAACTTCCACCGGGGAGCTGTTTTTT.

CDR3 coding DNA: TGTGCCAGCAGTGGAGGGCAGGGGGCCGACGAGCAGTACTTC. It yields the protein CASSGGQGADEQYF. The chain has TRBV28 and TRBJ2-7, with 8 nucleotides matching TRBD1. V was clipped by 5 bases and J by 5 bases; unmatched bases: 8. The CDR3 sequence is 14 residues long. Germline CDR1 is MDHEN and CDR2 is SYDVKM.

This clone is categorized as medium-sized. V is TRBV10-2 and J is TRBJ2-5, with 7 positions matching TRBD1. V was clipped by 9 bases and J by 5 bases; unmatched bases: 6. The V gene's germline CDR1 is WSHSY and CDR2 SAAADI. The CDR3 is 12 residues long. CDR3 loop: CASTGDGETQYF. CDR3 in DNA: TGCGCCAGTACAGGGGATGGGGAGACCCAGTACTTC.

The chain uses TRBV19 and TRBJ2-6; the D is unclear. V shed 1 base and J shed 0 bases, with 4 bases lying between them. Germline V lookup: CDR1 LNHDA, CDR2 SQIVND (reference sequence). This CDR3 spans 15 amino acids. This chain's CDR3 is CASSIVYSGANVLTF. As DNA, the CDR3 is TGTGCCAGTAGTATAGTTTACTCTGGGGCCAACGTCCTGACTTTC.

The chain carries TRBV4-1 and TRBJ1-2; D gene uncertain. Germline values: CDR1 MGHRA, CDR2 YSYEKL. This CDR3 is 14 amino acids long. Trimming removed 1 base at V and 3 bases at J, with 9 bases between. The CDR3 coding sequence is TGCGCCAGCAGCCAAGGTCCGAACTACTATGGCTACACCTTC. This codes for CASSQGPNYYGYTF.

The V gene is TRBV9, the J gene TRBJ2-1; 13 bases are shared with TRBD2. V shed 3 bases and J 9 bases; nucleotides not matched to a gene: 6. This CDR3 contains 15 residues. Germline CDR1 SGDLS, CDR2 YYNGEE. The CDR3 spells CASSALAGGHREQFF. The CDR3 DNA reads TGTGCCAGCAGCGCACTAGCGGGGGGGCATCGTGAGCAGTTCTTC.

The chain is built from TRBV18 and TRBJ1-5, with D tentatively TRBD1 (5 bases). Germline V gene sequence: CDR1 KGHSH, CDR2 LQKENI. Trimming stripped 0 bases from V and 7 bases from J, with 13 bases between. The CDR3 is 15 amino acids. CDR3 loop: CASSPPAGSGQPQHF. In DNA form, the CDR3 reads TGTGCCAGCTCACCACCTGCAGGGTCCGGCCAGCCCCAGCATTTT.

This chain uses TRBV4-3 with TRBJ2-7; weak D call: TRBD2 (5 bases). The V and J ends lost 1 base and 3 bases respectively, with 10 bases between them. CDR3 size: 14 residues. Germline V CDR1 and CDR2: LGHNA, YSLEER. The CDR3 nucleotides read TGCGCCAGCAGCCAAGTGGCGGACTTCTACGAGCAGTACTTC. This translates into CASSQVADFYEQYF.

The rearrangement links TRBV27 to TRBJ2-1; D might be TRBD1 (6 bases). The CDR3 is made up of 13 amino acids. The V gene's germline CDR1 is MNHEY and CDR2 SMNVEV (reference sequence). The V gene lost 0 bases and the J gene lost 9 bases, with 9 bases spanning the gap. CDR3 loop: CASSLSGAGEQFF. The CDR3 DNA follows: TGTGCCAGCAGTTTATCGGGGGCAGGTGAGCAGTTCTTC.

The chain has TRBV10-3 and TRBJ1-1; TRBD1 matches at 12 bases. Germline CDR1 reads ENHRY; CDR2 reads SYGVKD. There are 14 residues in the CDR3. V lost 4 bases to trimming and J lost 11 bases; unmatched junction nucleotides: 8. The CDR3 region is CAISGGTGGVRAFF. The CDR3 nucleotides read TGTGCCATCAGTGGGGGGACAGGGGGCGTAAGGGCTTTCTTT.

In its sample, this clone was seen once. The V and J genes are TRBV6-6 and TRBJ2-7; D might be TRBD1 (5 bases). Looked up from germline, CDR1 is MNHNY and CDR2 is SVGAGI (reference sequence). This CDR3 has 14 residues. The V gene lost 3 bases and the J gene lost 6 bases, with 15 bases spanning the gap. CDR3 in DNA: TGTGCCAGCAGTTATAATGCAGGGTATGGCGAGCAGTACTTC. Protein: CASSYNAGYGEQYF.

The V call is TRBV18, the J call TRBJ1-4; 10 bases fit TRBD1. Germline V CDR1 and CDR2: KGHSH, LQKENI. This CDR3 region has 14 residues. V trimming: 5 bases; J trimming: 7 bases; junction bases outside the gene matches: 4. CDR3 coding DNA: TGTGCCAGCTCAGGCAGACAGGGGGCTGAAAAACTGTTTTTT. Translation gives CASSGRQGAEKLFF.

This clone was observed a handful of times. This chain links TRBV5-4 with TRBJ1-1; 8 bases are a match to TRBD1. The CDR3 consists of 15 residues. V shed 3 bases and J 2 bases; nucleotides not matched to a gene: 6. Germline values: CDR1 SGHNT, CDR2 YYREEE (reference sequence). The CDR3 nucleotides are TGTGCCAGCAGCTCCCCGGGACAGGCCAACACTGAAGCTTTCTTT. This encodes CASSSPGQANTEAFF.

This rearrangement joins TRBV28 to TRBJ2-7; the D gene is possibly TRBD1 (6 bases). Germline V gives CDR1 MDHEN, CDR2 SYDVKM. V was trimmed by 6 bases and J by 9 bases, leaving 18 bases between them. CDR3 length: 13 residues. In DNA, the CDR3 is TGTGCCAGCAGGGCCCCCACAGGGATCGGGCAGTACTTC. It yields the protein CASRAPTGIGQYF.

This clone was seen only a few times. The chain employs TRBV28 and TRBJ1-4, with 7 bases fitting TRBD1. Germline trimming cut 0 bases from V and 2 bases from J; bases unmatched to any gene: 3. Germline assignment: CDR1 MDHEN and CDR2 SYDVKM. The CDR3 spans 16 residues. CDR3 protein: CASSLWGRGTNEKLFF. The CDR3 nucleotides are TGTGCCAGCAGTTTATGGGGCAGGGGGACTAATGAAAAACTGTTTTTT.

The chain couples TRBV14 to TRBJ1-4; 9 positions agree with TRBD1. V gave up 3 bases and J gave up 6 bases; unmatched junction bases: 5. From germline, CDR1 is SGHDN and CDR2 FVKESK. This CDR3 comprises 15 residues. Here the CDR3 reads CASSQTGTGYEKLFF. In DNA, the CDR3 is TGTGCCAGCAGCCAGACCGGGACAGGGTATGAAAAACTGTTTTTT. Full variable domain (rest looked up from reference TRBV14 and TRBJ1-4): EAGVTQFPSHSVIEKGQTVTLRCDPISGHDNLYWYRRVMGKEIKFLLHFVKESKQDESGMPNNRFLAERTGGTYSTLKVQPAELEDSGVYFCASSQTGTGYEKLFFGSGTQLSVL.

The rearrangement joins TRBV27 to TRBJ2-3, with 11 bases matching TRBD2. V shed 5 bases and J 4 bases; nucleotides not matched to a gene: 11. The CDR3 runs to 17 residues. CDR1 and CDR2 from the germline V gene are MNHEY and SMNVEV (reference sequence). DNA of the CDR3: TGTGCCAGCAGTGACTTAGCGGGGGGGCCATTAGCAGATACGCAGTATTTT. Translated, it gives CASSDLAGGPLADTQYF.

The V and J genes are TRBV18 and TRBJ1-2, with D possibly matching TRBD1 (6 bases). The CDR3 runs to 13 residues. Germline assignment: CDR1 KGHSH and CDR2 LQKENI. V was pared by 5 bases and J by 3 bases, with 10 bases between. CDR3: CASSWTEHYGYTF. CDR3 bases: TGTGCCAGCTCATGGACAGAACACTATGGCTACACCTTC.

The rearrangement links TRBV4-1 to TRBJ2-3; tentatively, D is TRBD1 (5 bases). The CDR3 covers 14 residues. The germline gives CDR1 MGHRA, CDR2 YSYEKL. V was trimmed by 4 bases and J by 4 bases, leaving 12 bases between them. CDR3 in amino acids: CASSLLRGPDTQYF. The CDR3 DNA reads TGCGCCAGCAGCCTCCTAAGGGGCCCAGATACGCAGTATTTT.

In its sample, this clone was seen a few times. The chain combines TRBV27 with TRBJ1-1; 9 bases match TRBD1. CDR3 length: 14 amino acids. The germline V gene encodes CDR1 MNHEY and CDR2 SMNVEV (reference sequence). V trimming: 4 bases; J trimming: 4 bases; junction bases outside the gene matches: 4. The CDR3 region is CASSSGQGRTEAFF. Here the CDR3 DNA reads TGTGCCAGCAGTTCTGGACAGGGGCGCACTGAAGCTTTCTTT.

The chain has TRBV30 and TRBJ1-6; TRBD1 might be the D (6 bases). Germline-derived CDR1 and CDR2 are GTSNPN and SVGIG (reference sequence). The CDR3 spans 13 residues. V lost 3 bases to trimming and J lost 10 bases, with 13 bases between them. The CDR3 is CAWRGDRSSPLHF. As DNA, the CDR3 is TGTGCCTGGAGGGGAGACAGGTCCTCACCCCTCCACTTT.

The chain combines TRBV18 with TRBJ2-1; perhaps TRBD1 as D (5 bases). Deletions cut 3 bases from V and 4 bases from J, with 13 bases between. Germline V gene lookup returns CDR1 KGHSH and CDR2 LQKENI. The CDR3 has 15 amino acids. The CDR3 sequence: CASSPDRGSYNEQFF. The CDR3 DNA is TGTGCCAGCTCACCTGACAGAGGCTCTTACAATGAGCAGTTCTTC. The whole variable domain, remainder taken from reference TRBV18 and TRBJ2-1, is NAGVMQNPRHLVRRRGQEARLRCSPMKGHSHVYWYRQLPEEGLKFMVYLQKENIIDESGMPKERFSAEFPKEGPSILRIQQVVRGDSAAYFCASSPDRGSYNEQFFGPGTRLTVL.

J is TRBJ1-2 and V is TRBV6-6; 9 bases line up with TRBD1. CDR1 and CDR2 (germline): MNHNY, SVGAGI (reference sequence). The CDR3 spans 13 residues. The V and J ends lost 6 bases and 8 bases, in that order; junction bases with no gene match: 7. DNA for the CDR3: TGTGCCAGCAGCGACCGGGACAGGGTCGGCTACACCTTC. It is translated as CASSDRDRVGYTF.